The present entry profiles one T cell receptor (beta chain) with its context. Its antigen remains unknown. The CDR3 is 16 residues long. Germline loops: CDR1 MNHEY, CDR2 SVGAGI. V was clipped by 5 bases and J by 3 bases; unmatched bases: 10. The source of the sample is a study of T cells after yellow fever vaccination. Study observations and caveats: One caveat is that FACS-sorted repertoires could contain abundant clonotypes contaminating from the bulk population.

One entry per CDR3 protein, called by TCRdb with MiXCR from the 5' RACE reads. The sample has more than 300,000 distinct CDR3 sequences, around 7.3% seen once. This chain connects TRBV6-5 to TRBJ2-1, with 7 bases lining up with TRBD1. The TCR originated in a man between 18 and 35 years old who received the YFV17D yellow fever vaccine. Sequences were derived from PBMCs, sampled about 41 days after the first yellow fever vaccination. The CDR3 loop is CASSTGLGTVYNEQFF. CDR3 nucleotide sequence: TGTGCCAGCAGTACTGGGCTCGGGACAGTCTACAATGAGCAGTTCTTC.